What follows describes a single T cell receptor (beta chain). Its antigen is unidentified. The germline V and J ends were trimmed by 7 bases and 4 bases, with 11 bases remaining between them. CDR3 length: 13 amino acids. Germline assignment: CDR1 LNHNV and CDR2 YYDKDF (reference sequence). The entry originates in a study of T cells after yellow fever vaccination. Study-wide results and limits: Sorted repertoires could include abundant contaminating clonotypes from bulk cells. Weaker overall was a secondary response that nonetheless peaked faster, on day 5 versus 15.

TCRdb independently ran MiXCR on the 5' RACE reads; one entry per CDR3 protein. Seen here are around 350,000 distinct CDR3 sequences, around a tenth observed once, and the top ten hold less than 20%. The sequencing here drew on PBMCs, taken on the day of the first yellow fever vaccination. The clonotype originates from a man aged 18 to 29 who received the YFV17D yellow fever vaccine. J is TRBJ1-3 and V is TRBV15; no clear D gene. The CDR3 protein is CATKPGEGNTIYF. The CDR3 DNA reads TGTGCCACCAAGCCTGGGGAAGGAAACACCATATATTTT. The whole variable domain, filled in from reference TRBV15 and TRBJ1-3, reads DAMVIQNPRYQVTQFGKPVTLSCSQTLNHNVMYWYQQKSSQAPKLLFHYYDKDFNNEADTPDNFQSRRPNTSFCFLDIRSPGLGDTAMYLCATKPGEGNTIYFGEGSWLTVV.